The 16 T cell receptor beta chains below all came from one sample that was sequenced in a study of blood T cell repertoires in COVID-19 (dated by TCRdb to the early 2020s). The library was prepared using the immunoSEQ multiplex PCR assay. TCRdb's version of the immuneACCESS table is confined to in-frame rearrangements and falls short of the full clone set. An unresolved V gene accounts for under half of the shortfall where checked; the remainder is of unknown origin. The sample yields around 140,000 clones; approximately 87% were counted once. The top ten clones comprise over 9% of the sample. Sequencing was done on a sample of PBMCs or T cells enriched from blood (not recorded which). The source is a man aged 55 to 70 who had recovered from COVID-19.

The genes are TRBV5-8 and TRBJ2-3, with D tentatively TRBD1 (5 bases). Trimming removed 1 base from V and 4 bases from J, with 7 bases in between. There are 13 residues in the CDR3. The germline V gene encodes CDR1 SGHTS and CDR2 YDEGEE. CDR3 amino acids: CASSLSGSDTQYF. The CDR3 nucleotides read TGTGCCAGCAGCTTGTCAGGGTCAGATACGCAGTATTTT.

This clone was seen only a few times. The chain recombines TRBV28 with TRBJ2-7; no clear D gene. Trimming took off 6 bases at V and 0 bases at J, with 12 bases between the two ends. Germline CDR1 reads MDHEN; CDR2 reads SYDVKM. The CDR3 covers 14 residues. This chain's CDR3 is CASSHHTDSYEQYF. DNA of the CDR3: TGTGCCAGCAGCCATCACACCGACTCCTACGAGCAGTACTTC.

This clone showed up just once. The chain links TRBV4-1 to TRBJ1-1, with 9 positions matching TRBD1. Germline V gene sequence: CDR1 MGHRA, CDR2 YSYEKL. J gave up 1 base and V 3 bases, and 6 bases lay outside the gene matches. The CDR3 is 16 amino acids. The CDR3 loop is CASSHLQGAGNTEAFF. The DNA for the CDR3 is TGCGCCAGCAGCCACCTACAGGGGGCTGGGAACACTGAAGCTTTCTTT.

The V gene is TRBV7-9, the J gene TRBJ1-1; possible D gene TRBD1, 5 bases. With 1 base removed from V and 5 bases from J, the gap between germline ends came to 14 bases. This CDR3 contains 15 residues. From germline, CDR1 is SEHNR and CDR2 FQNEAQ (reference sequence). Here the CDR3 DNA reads TGTGCCAGCAGCTTAGTTGGCACGGGGGGGACTGAAGCTTTCTTT. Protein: CASSLVGTGGTEAFF.

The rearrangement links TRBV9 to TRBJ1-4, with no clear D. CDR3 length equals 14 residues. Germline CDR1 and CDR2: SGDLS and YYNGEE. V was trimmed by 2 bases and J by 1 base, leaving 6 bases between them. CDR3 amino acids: CASSVGGTNEKLFF. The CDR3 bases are TGTGCCAGCAGCGTGGGAGGAACTAATGAAAAACTGTTTTTT.

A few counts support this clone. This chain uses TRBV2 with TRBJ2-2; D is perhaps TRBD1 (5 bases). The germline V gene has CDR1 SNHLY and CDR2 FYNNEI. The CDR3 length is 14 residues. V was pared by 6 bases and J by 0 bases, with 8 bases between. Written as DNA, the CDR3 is TGTGCCAGCAGAGGGGATTCGAACACCGGGGAGCTGTTTTTT. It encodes CASRGDSNTGELFF. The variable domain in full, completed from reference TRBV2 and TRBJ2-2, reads EPEVTQTPSHQVTQMGQEVILRCVPISNHLYFYWYRQILGQKVEFLVSFYNNEISEKSEIFDDQFSVERPDGSNFTLKIRSTKLEDSAMYFCASRGDSNTGELFFGEGSRLTVL.

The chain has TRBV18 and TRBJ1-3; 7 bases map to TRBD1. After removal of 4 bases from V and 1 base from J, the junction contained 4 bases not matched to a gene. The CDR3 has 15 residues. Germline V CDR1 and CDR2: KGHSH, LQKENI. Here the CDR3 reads CASSRDSGSGNTIYF. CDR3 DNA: TGTGCCAGCTCACGGGACAGCGGGTCTGGAAACACCATATATTTT.

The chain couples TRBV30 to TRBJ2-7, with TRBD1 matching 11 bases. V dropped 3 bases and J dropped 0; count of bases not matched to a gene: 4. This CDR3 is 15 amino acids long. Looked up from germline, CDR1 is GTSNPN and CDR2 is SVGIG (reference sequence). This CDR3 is CAWRGQGVTSYEQYF. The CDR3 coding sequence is TGTGCCTGGAGGGGACAGGGGGTTACCTCCTACGAGCAGTACTTC. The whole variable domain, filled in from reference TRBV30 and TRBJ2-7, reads SQTIHQWPATLVQPVGSPLSLECTVEGTSNPNLYWYRQAAGRGLQLLFYSVGIGQISSEVPQNLSASRPQDRQFILSSKKLLLSDSGFYLCAWRGQGVTSYEQYFGPGTRLTVT.

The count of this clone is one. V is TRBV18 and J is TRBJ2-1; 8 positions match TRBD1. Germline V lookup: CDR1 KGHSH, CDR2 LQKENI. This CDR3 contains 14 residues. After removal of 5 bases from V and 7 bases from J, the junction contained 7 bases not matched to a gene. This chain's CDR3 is CASSASGGSNEQFF. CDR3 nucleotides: TGTGCCAGCTCAGCTTCAGGGGGCAGTAATGAGCAGTTCTTC.

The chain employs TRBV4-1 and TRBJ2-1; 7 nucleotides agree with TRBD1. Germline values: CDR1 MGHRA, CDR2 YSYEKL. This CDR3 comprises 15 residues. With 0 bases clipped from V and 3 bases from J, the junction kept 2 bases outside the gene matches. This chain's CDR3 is CASSQDRDSYNEQFF. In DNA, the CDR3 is TGCGCCAGCAGCCAAGATCGGGACAGCTACAATGAGCAGTTCTTC.

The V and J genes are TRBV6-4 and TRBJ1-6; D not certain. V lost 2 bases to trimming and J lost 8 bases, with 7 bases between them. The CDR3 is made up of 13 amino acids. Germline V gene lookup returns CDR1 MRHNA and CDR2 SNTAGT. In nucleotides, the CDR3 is TGTGCCAGCAGTGACAGGAGGGATTCACCCCTCCACTTT. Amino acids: CASSDRRDSPLHF.

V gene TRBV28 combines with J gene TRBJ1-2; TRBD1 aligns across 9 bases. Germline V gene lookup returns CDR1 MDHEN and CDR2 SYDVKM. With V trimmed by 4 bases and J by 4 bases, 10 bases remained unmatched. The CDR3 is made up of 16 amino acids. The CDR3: CASSSTRQGVGYGYTF. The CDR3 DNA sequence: TGTGCCAGCAGTTCTACTCGACAGGGGGTAGGCTATGGCTACACCTTC.

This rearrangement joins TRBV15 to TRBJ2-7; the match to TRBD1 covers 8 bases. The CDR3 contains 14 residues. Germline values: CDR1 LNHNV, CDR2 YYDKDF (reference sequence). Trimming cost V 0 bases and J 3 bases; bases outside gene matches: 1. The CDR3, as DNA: TGTGCCACCAGCAGAGACAGGGGGCGCTACGAGCAGTACTTC. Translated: CATSRDRGRYEQYF. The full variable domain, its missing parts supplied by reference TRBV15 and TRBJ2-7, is DAMVIQNPRYQVTQFGKPVTLSCSQTLNHNVMYWYQQKSSQAPKLLFHYYDKDFNNEADTPDNFQSRRPNTSFCFLDIRSPGLGDTAMYLCATSRDRGRYEQYFGPGTRLTVT.

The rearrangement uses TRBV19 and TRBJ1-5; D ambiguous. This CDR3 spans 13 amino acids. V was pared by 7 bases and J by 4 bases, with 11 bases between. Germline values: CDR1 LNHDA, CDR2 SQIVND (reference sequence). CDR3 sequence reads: CASNFGGNQPQHF. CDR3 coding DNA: TGTGCCAGTAACTTTGGCGGGAATCAGCCCCAGCATTTT.

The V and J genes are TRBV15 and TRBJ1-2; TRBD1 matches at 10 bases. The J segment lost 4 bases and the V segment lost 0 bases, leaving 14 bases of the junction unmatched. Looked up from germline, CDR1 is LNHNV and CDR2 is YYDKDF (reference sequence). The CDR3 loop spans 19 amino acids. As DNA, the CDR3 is TGTGCCACCAGCAGAGATCCGGTTATAGGACAGGGGGATAGCTATGGCTACACCTTC. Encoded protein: CATSRDPVIGQGDSYGYTF.

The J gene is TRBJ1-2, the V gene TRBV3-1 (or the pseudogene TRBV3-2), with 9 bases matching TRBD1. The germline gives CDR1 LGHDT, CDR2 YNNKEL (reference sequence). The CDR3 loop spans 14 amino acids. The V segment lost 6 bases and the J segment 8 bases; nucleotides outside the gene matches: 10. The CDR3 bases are TGTGCCAGCAGGCGGCAACAGGGGGCTGACGGCTACACCTTC. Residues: CASRRQQGADGYTF.